What follows is one T cell receptor (beta chain) and its context. This sample is drawn from a study of blood T cell repertoires in COVID-19. For the study at large: The United States, Italy and Spain were the sources of the acute and convalescent COVID-19 samples. From T cells, B-cell-depleted T cells, or PBMCs came the material, which was cDNA or gDNA.

Study processing details: Amplification of reference gene primers provided the estimated nucleated cell counts. Measured with immunoSEQ multiplex PCR; TCRdb has only the in-frame clones, and not every one. The V and J calls and clone size are taken from that table; D and trimming were inferred from the DNA. The sample holds around 73,000 clones, 82% seen once. V dropped 6 bases and J dropped 2; count of bases not matched to a gene: 8. The length of the CDR3 is 15 residues. Germline CDR1 is MNHEY and CDR2 is SVGAGI. The rearrangement uses TRBV6-5 and TRBJ2-3; 7 bases fit TRBD1. The sequenced sample consisted of peripheral blood. The clonotype originates from a woman aged 55-69 years with acute or convalescent COVID-19. The CDR3: CASRHRTGSTDTQYF. CDR3 coding DNA: TGTGCCAGCAGACATAGGACAGGATCCACAGATACGCAGTATTTT.